This TCR beta chain was captured by sequencing in a study of blood T cell repertoires in COVID-19. Study information: Sites in the United States, Italy and Spain provided acute and convalescent COVID-19 samples.

V lost 4 bases and J lost 5; bases outside the gene matches: 17. CDR1 SGHRS and CDR2 YFSETQ come from the germline V gene. This CDR3 is built from 17 residues. One Seattle source followed patients from active infection through their disease course. Authors' processing steps: Reference gene primers were amplified, and this amplification served to estimate nucleated cell counts. Measured with immunoSEQ multiplex PCR; TCRdb has only the in-frame clones, and not every one. D and trimming were read from the DNA, whereas the V and J calls and clone size are those reported in that table. The sample comprises hundreds of thousands of clones, more than 70% of which are singletons, and roughly 12% rests with the top ten.

V is TRBV5-1 and J is TRBJ2-5, with 7 bases matching TRBD2. Sequencing was carried out using peripheral blood. The sequence derives from a woman in her forties or fifties with COVID-19, enrolled during active disease. The CDR3 spells CASSNPGTTTPRETQYF. DNA of the CDR3: TGCGCCAGCAGCAACCCCGGGACTACCACCCCCCGCGAGACCCAGTACTTC.